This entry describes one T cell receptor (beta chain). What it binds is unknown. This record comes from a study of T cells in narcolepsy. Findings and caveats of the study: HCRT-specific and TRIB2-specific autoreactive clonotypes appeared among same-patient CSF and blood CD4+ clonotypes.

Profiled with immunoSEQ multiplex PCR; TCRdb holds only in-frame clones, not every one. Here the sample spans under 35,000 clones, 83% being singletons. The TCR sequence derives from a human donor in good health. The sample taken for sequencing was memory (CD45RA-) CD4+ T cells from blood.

In DNA form, the CDR3 reads TGTGCCAGCAGTTCCCAGAGGAGGGTTGGGAACACCGGGGAGCTGTTTTTT. Residues: CASSSQRRVGNTGELFF. This chain uses TRBV28 with TRBJ2-2, with a possible D match to TRBD2 (6 bases). From germline, CDR1 is MDHEN and CDR2 SYDVKM. The CDR3 loop spans 17 amino acids. Trimming removed 4 bases at V and 1 base at J, with 16 bases between. The entire variable domain, with the rest obtained from reference TRBV28 and TRBJ2-2, is as follows: DVKVTQSSRYLVKRTGEKVFLECVQDMDHENMFWYRQDPGLGLRLIYFSYDVKMKEKGDIPEGYSVSREKKERFSLILESASTNQTSMYLCASSSQRRVGNTGELFFGEGSRLTVL.